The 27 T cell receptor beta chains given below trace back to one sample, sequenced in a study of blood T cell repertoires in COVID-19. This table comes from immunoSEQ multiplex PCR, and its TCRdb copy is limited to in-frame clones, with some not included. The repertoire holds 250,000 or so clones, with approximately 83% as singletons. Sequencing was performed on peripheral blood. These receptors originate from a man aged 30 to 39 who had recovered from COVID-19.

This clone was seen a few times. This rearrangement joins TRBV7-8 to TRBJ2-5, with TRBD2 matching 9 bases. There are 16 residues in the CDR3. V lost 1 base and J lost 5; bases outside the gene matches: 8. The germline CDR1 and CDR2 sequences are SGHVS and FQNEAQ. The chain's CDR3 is CASSLGVASGVETQYF. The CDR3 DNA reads TGTGCCAGCAGCTTAGGGGTGGCTAGCGGGGTTGAGACCCAGTACTTC.

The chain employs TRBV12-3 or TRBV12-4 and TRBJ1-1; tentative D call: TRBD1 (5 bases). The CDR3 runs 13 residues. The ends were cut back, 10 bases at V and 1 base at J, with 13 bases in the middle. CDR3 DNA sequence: TGTGCCAATGCCGACAGAGAGAACACTGAAGCTTTCTTT. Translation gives CANADRENTEAFF.

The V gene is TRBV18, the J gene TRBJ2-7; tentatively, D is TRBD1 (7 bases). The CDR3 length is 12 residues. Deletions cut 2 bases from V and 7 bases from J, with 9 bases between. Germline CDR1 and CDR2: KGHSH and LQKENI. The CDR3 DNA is TGTGCCAGCTCACCATCAGGGGGGGAGCAGTACGTC. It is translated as CASSPSGGEQYV.

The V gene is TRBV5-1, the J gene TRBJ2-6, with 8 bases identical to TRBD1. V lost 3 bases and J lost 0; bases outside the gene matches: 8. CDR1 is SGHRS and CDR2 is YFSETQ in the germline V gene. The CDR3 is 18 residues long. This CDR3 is CASSSDRELSSGANVLTF. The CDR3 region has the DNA TGCGCCAGCAGCTCGGACAGGGAACTAAGCTCTGGGGCCAACGTCCTGACTTTC.

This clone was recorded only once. CDR3 sequence: CASSENGVGELFF. Here the CDR3 DNA reads TGCGCCAGCAGTGAAAATGGAGTAGGGGAGCTGTTTTTT. The rearrangement links TRBV10-1 to TRBJ2-2; D is ambiguous. CDR1 is WNHNN and CDR2 is SYGVQD in the germline V gene (reference sequence). Trimming took off 3 bases at V and 8 bases at J, with 10 bases between the two ends. CDR3 length: 13 amino acids.

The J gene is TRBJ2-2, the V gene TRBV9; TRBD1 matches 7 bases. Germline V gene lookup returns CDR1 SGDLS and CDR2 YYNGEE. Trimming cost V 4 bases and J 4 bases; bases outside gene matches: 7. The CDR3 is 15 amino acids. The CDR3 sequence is CASSPQGQITGELFF. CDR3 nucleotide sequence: TGTGCCAGCAGCCCACAGGGACAGATCACCGGGGAGCTGTTTTTT.

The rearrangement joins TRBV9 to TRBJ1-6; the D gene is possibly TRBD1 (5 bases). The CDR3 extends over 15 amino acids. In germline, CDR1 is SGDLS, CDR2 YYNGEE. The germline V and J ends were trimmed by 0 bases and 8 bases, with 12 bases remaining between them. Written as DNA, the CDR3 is TGTGCCAGCAGCGTAGCGTGGGGGGGTGATTCACCCCTCCACTTT. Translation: CASSVAWGGDSPLHF.

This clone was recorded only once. The CDR3 loop reads CATSRDSGGAGTDTQYF. For the CDR3, the DNA is TGTGCCACCAGCAGAGACTCCGGGGGGGCCGGCACAGATACGCAGTATTTT. The chain recombines TRBV15 with TRBJ2-3; TRBD2 matches 8 bases. After removal of 0 bases from V and 1 base from J, the junction contained 6 bases not matched to a gene. The germline CDR1 and CDR2 sequences are LNHNV and YYDKDF (reference sequence). CDR3 length equals 17 residues.

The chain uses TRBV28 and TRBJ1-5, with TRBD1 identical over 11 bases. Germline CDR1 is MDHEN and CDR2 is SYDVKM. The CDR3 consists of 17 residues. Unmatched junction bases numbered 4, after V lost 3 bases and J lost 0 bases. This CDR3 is CASSLRTGGFSNQPQHF. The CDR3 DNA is TGTGCCAGCAGTTTGCGGACAGGGGGCTTTAGCAATCAGCCCCAGCATTTT.

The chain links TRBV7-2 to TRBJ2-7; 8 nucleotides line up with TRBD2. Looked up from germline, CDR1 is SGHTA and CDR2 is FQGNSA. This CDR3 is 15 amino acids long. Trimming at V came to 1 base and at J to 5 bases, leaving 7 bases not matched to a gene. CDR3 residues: CASSLVAGYFHEQYV. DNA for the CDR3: TGTGCCAGCAGCTTAGTAGCGGGGTACTTCCACGAGCAGTACGTC.

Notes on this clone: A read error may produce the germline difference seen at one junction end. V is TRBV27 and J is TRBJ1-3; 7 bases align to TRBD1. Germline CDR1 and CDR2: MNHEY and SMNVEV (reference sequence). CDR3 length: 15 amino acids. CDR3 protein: CAGRDSSSSGNTIYF. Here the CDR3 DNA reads TGTGCCGGCAGGGACAGTTCGAGCTCTGGAAACACCATATATTTT.

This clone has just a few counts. CDR3 bases: TGTGCCAGCAGTGACTCACCGGGACAGGGAGCCCTAAACTATGGCTACACCTTC. Translated, it gives CASSDSPGQGALNYGYTF. This rearrangement joins TRBV6-4 to TRBJ1-2, with 9 bases matching TRBD1. This CDR3 is 18 amino acids long. Germline trimming cut 0 bases from V and 2 bases from J; bases unmatched to any gene: 10. Germline V CDR1 and CDR2: MRHNA, SNTAGT.

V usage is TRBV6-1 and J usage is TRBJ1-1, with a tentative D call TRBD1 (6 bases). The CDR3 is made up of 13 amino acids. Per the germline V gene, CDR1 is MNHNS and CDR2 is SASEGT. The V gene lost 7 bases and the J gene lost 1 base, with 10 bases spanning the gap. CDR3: CASTGQKNTEAFF. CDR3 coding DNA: TGTGCCAGCACGGGACAAAAGAACACTGAAGCTTTCTTT.

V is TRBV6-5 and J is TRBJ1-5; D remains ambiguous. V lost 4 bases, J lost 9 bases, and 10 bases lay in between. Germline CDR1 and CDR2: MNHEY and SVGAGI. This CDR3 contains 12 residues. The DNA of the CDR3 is TGTGCCAGCAGTTCCCCGGGTGCGCCCCAGCATTTT. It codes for CASSSPGAPQHF.

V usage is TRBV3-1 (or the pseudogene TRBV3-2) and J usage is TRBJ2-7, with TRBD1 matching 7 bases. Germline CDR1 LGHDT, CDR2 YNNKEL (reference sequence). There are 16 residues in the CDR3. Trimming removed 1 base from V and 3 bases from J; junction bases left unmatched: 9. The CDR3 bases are TGTGCCAGCAGCCAAGTCTTAGGCAGGGGGATCTACGAGCAGTACTTC. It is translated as CASSQVLGRGIYEQYF.

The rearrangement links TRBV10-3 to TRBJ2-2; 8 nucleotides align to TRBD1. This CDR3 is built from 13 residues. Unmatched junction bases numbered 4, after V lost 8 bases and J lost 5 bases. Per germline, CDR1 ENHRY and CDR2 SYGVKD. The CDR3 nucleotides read TGTGCCATCCGACAGGGGCCAACCGGGGAGCTGTTTTTT. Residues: CAIRQGPTGELFF.

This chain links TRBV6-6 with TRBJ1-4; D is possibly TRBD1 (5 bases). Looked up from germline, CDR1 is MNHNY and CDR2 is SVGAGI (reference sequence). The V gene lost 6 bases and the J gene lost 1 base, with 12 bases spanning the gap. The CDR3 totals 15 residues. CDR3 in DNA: TGTGCCAGCAGAACGGACGGGGGAACTAATGAAAAACTGTTTTTT. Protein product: CASRTDGGTNEKLFF.

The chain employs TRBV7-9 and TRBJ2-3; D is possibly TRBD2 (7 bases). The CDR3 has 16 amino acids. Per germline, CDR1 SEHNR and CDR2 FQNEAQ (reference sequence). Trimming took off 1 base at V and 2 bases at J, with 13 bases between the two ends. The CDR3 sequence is CASSLVGGRTTDTQYF. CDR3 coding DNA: TGTGCCAGCAGCTTAGTGGGGGGGCGGACCACAGATACGCAGTATTTT.

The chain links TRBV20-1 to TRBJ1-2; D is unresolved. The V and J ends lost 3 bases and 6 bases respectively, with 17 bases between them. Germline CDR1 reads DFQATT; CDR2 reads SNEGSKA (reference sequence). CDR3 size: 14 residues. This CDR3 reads CSASPIWARDGYTF. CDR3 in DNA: TGCAGTGCTAGTCCTATTTGGGCGCGCGATGGCTACACCTTC.

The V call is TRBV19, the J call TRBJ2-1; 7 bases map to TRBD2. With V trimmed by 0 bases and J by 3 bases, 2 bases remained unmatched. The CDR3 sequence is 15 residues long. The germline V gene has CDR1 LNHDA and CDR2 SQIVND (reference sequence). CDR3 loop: CASSIDGGGYNEQFF. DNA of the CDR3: TGTGCCAGTAGTATAGATGGCGGGGGCTACAATGAGCAGTTCTTC.

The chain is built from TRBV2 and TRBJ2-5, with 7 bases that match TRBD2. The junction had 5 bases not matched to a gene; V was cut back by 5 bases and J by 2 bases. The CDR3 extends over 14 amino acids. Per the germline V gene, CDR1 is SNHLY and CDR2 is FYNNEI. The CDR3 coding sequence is TGTGCCAGCAGTCGGGGGGTACTACAAGAGACCCAGTACTTC. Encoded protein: CASSRGVLQETQYF.

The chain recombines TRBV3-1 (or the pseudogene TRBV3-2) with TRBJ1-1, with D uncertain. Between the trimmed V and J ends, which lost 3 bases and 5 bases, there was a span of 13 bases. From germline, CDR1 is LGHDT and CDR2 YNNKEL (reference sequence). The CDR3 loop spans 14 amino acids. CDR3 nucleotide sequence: TGTGCCAGCAGCCAGGGCAGTACAAAGACTGAAGCTTTCTTT. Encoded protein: CASSQGSTKTEAFF.

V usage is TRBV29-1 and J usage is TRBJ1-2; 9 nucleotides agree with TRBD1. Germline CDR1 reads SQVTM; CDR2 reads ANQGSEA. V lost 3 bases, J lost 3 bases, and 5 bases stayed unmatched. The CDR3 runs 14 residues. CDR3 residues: CSVDPGQGYYGYTF. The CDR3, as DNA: TGCAGCGTTGACCCCGGACAGGGGTACTATGGCTACACCTTC.

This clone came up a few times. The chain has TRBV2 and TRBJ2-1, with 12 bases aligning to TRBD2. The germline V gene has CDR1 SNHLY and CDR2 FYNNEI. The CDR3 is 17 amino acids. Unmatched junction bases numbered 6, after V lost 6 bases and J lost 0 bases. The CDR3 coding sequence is TGTGCCAGCAGCCGACTAGCGGGGGTGAGCTCCTACAATGAGCAGTTCTTC. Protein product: CASSRLAGVSSYNEQFF.

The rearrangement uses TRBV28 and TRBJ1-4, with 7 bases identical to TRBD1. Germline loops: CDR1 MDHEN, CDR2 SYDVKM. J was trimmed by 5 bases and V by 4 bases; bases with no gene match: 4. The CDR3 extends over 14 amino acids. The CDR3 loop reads CASSSRTGNEKLFF. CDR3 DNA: TGTGCCAGCAGTTCTCGGACAGGAAATGAAAAACTGTTTTTT. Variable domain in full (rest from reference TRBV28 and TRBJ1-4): DVKVTQSSRYLVKRTGEKVFLECVQDMDHENMFWYRQDPGLGLRLIYFSYDVKMKEKGDIPEGYSVSREKKERFSLILESASTNQTSMYLCASSSRTGNEKLFFGSGTQLSVL.

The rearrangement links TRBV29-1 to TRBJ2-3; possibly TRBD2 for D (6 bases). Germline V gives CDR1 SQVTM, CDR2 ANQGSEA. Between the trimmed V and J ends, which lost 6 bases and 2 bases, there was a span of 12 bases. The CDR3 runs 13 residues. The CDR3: CSVVLANTDTQYF. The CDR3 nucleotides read TGCAGCGTCGTGCTAGCGAACACAGATACGCAGTATTTT.

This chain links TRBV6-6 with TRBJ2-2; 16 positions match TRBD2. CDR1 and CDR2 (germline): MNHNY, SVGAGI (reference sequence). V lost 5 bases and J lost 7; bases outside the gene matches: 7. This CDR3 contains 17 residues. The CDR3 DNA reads TGTGCCAGCAGTCCGGGACTAGCGGGGGGGCCAGTCGGGGAGCTGTTTTTT. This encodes CASSPGLAGGPVGELFF.